This T cell receptor beta chain derives from a study of T cells after yellow fever vaccination. Via MiXCR, TCRdb re-called the 5' RACE reads, giving one row per CDR3 protein. The sample has around 500,000 distinct CDR3 sequences, about a fifth seen once. V lost 1 base, J lost 5 bases, and 9 bases lay in between. The CDR3 totals 13 residues. CDR1 is MNHNS and CDR2 is SASEGT in the germline V gene. The J gene is TRBJ2-7, the V gene TRBV6-1; D perhaps matches TRBD2 (6 bases). The TCR sequence derives from a man between 18 and 29 years old who received the YFV17D yellow fever vaccine. The source was PBMCs, collected about 20 days after the first yellow fever vaccination. The CDR3 region is CASSEVGEDEQYV. The CDR3, as DNA: TGTGCCAGCAGTGAAGTAGGGGAGGACGAGCAGTACGTC.